This T cell receptor beta chain was obtained from a study of cytomegalovirus exposure and HLA in healthy donors. Findings and caveats of the study: It was taken for granted in presence/absence analyses that sequencing depth across donors was roughly uniform. A later analysis, which compared TCR beta chains of equal frequency, found the HLA-associated ones more clonally expanded.

To note about this clone: As yet, its antigen is unknown.

This CDR3 spans 15 amino acids. Germline V CDR1 and CDR2: MNHEY, SVGAGI. V was clipped by 5 bases and J by 4 bases, with 15 bases between them. The PCR employed 60 Vbeta primers together with 13 Jbeta primers. Clones were sequenced by immunoSEQ multiplex PCR, and TCRdb holds only the in-frame ones, with some missing. The sample contains about 73,000 clones, 65% to 85% of which appear only once. Sequencing used PBMCs. The receptor was derived from a man in his 70s in good health and CMV-seronegative. V usage is TRBV6-5 and J usage is TRBJ2-1; D is possibly TRBD2 (6 bases). CDR3 in amino acids: CASSPDLAAYNEQFF. The CDR3 bases are TGTGCCAGCAGTCCGGACTTAGCGGCTTACAATGAGCAGTTCTTC.